These 29 T cell receptor beta chains share one sample of origin, sequenced in a study of response to subunit inactivated influenza vaccine. Each CDR3 protein is one row after TCRdb ran MiXCR on the RT-PCR reads. Of under 200,000 distinct CDR3 sequences detected, about 12% appear once; the ten largest clones hold over 25%. In addition, the sample was reused for a study of T cells expressing NK-cell markers. Per that study: Libraries used 5'RACE template switching adding universal primer site and UMIs.

The specimen was CD8+ T cells sorted from PBMCs, collected roughly 12 days after vaccination. The receptor set was obtained from a man in his forties or fifties who received an inactivated influenza vaccine.

This clonotype was detected only a few times. The CDR3 region is CASSLAGPFTGELFF. In DNA, the CDR3 is TGTGCCAGCAGCCTAGCGGGACCTTTCACCGGGGAGCTGTTTTTT. This chain connects TRBV6-1 to TRBJ2-2; 9 bases fit TRBD2. Germline values: CDR1 MNHNS, CDR2 SASEGT. J lost 4 bases, V lost 6 bases, and 6 bases had no gene match. The CDR3 runs 15 residues.

This clonotype was counted only a few times. This chain uses TRBV12-3 or TRBV12-4 with TRBJ2-3; 10 nucleotides agree with TRBD2. The V and J ends lost 5 bases and 0 bases, in that order; junction bases with no gene match: 8. CDR3 size: 17 residues. CDR3 sequence (DNA): TGTGCCAGCAGTGCTCGGACTAGCGGATATAGCACAGATACGCAGTATTTT. Protein product: CASSARTSGYSTDTQYF.

The chain couples TRBV6-1 to TRBJ1-5; weak D call: TRBD1 (5 bases). Germline values: CDR1 MNHNS, CDR2 SASEGT. The CDR3 spans 14 residues. V was cut by 3 bases and J by 7 bases, with 13 bases left in between. The CDR3, as DNA: TGTGCCAGCAGTGAGATGCCCGGGGGGCAGCCCCAGCATTTT. This gives the protein CASSEMPGGQPQHF.

This clonotype occurred a few times. V is TRBV6-5 and J is TRBJ1-1, with D perhaps matching TRBD1 (5 bases). This CDR3 spans 12 amino acids. V shed 2 bases and J shed 4 bases, with 5 bases lying between them. Germline CDR1 reads MNHEY; CDR2 reads SVGAGI. This CDR3 is CASSYDSTEAFF. The CDR3 coding sequence is TGTGCCAGCAGTTACGACAGCACTGAAGCTTTCTTT.

J is TRBJ1-1 and V is TRBV24-1, with D maybe TRBD1 (5 bases). Trimming removed 8 bases from V and 0 bases from J, with 9 bases in between. The V gene's germline CDR1 is KGHDR and CDR2 SFDVKD. The CDR3 runs to 13 residues. The CDR3 spells CATTAGLNTEAFF. CDR3 nucleotides: TGTGCCACCACGGCAGGGTTGAACACTGAAGCTTTCTTT.

The chain uses TRBV27 and TRBJ2-1, with 11 positions matching TRBD2. The germline gives CDR1 MNHEY, CDR2 SMNVEV (reference sequence). The V and J ends lost 5 bases and 7 bases, in that order; junction bases with no gene match: 7. The CDR3 is 15 amino acids. CDR3 in amino acids: CASSARTSGLNEQFF. CDR3 in DNA: TGTGCCAGCAGTGCACGGACTAGCGGGTTGAATGAGCAGTTCTTC.

This rearrangement joins TRBV15 to TRBJ1-5, with TRBD1 identical over 10 bases. J was trimmed by 5 bases and V by 5 bases; bases with no gene match: 6. This CDR3 is 15 amino acids long. Looked up from germline, CDR1 is LNHNV and CDR2 is YYDKDF (reference sequence). CDR3 amino acids: CATSLRQGADQPQHF. CDR3 in DNA: TGTGCCACCAGCCTCCGACAGGGGGCTGATCAGCCCCAGCATTTT.

This clonotype was picked up a small number of times. The gene calls are TRBV4-2 and TRBJ2-7; D remains unclear. The germline V and J ends were trimmed by 5 bases and 0 bases, with 14 bases remaining between them. Germline CDR1 LGHNA, CDR2 YNFKEQ. This CDR3 has 15 residues. DNA of the CDR3: TGTGCCAGCAGCTACGACGGCCCGAGCTCCTACGAGCAGTACTTC. Translation gives CASSYDGPSSYEQYF.

In this sample, this clonotype turned up a few times. The chain employs TRBV20-1 and TRBJ2-1; tentatively, D is TRBD1 (6 bases). V was pared by 5 bases and J by 1 base, with 18 bases between. In germline, CDR1 is DFQATT, CDR2 SNEGSKA (reference sequence). The CDR3 runs 16 residues. CDR3 nucleotides: TGCAGTGCTCAGAGCCGGGACAATCCTTCCTACAATGAGCAGTTCTTC. It translates to CSAQSRDNPSYNEQFF.

The chain uses TRBV12-3 or TRBV12-4 and TRBJ2-1, with D perhaps matching TRBD1 (5 bases). V was shortened by 6 bases and J by 9 bases, with 18 bases between the two germline ends. CDR3 length equals 14 residues. CDR3: CASSQPGYTSEQFF. The CDR3 DNA follows: TGTGCCAGCAGCCAACCAGGGTACACCAGTGAGCAGTTCTTC.

The chain uses TRBV12-3 or TRBV12-4 and TRBJ2-5; no reliable D call. Trimming stripped 5 bases from V and 5 bases from J, with 21 bases between. There are 16 residues in the CDR3. The CDR3 region has the DNA TGTGCCAGCAGTATCCTCCCCCCCGGTGGGTCGGAGACCCAGTACTTC. Translation: CASSILPPGGSETQYF.

This clonotype was recorded a few times. The chain joins TRBV28 to TRBJ2-7, with 8 nucleotides matching TRBD1. Trimming cost V 7 bases and J 2 bases; bases outside gene matches: 13. The CDR3 totals 16 residues. Germline lookup yields CDR1 MDHEN and CDR2 SYDVKM. The CDR3 region has the DNA TGTGCCAGCAATTCCTTGAAGGGACAGGCGCCCTACGAGCAGTACTTC. Translating gives CASNSLKGQAPYEQYF.

The genes are TRBV6-2 or TRBV6-3 and TRBJ2-7, with 9 bases identical to TRBD2. Trimming cost V 7 bases and J 5 bases; bases outside gene matches: 12. The CDR3 consists of 15 residues. CDR1 and CDR2 from the germline V gene are MNHEY and SVGEGT. Here the CDR3 reads CASKGGRDLWDEQYF. CDR3 nucleotides: TGTGCCAGCAAAGGCGGGAGGGATCTTTGGGACGAGCAGTACTTC.

This clonotype was seen at least ten times. At one boundary the junction diverges from the germline segment, which might be a read error. The rearrangement uses TRBV20-1 and TRBJ2-1; D is possibly TRBD2 (6 bases). The CDR3 loop spans 8 amino acids. CDR1 DFQATT and CDR2 SNEGSKA come from the germline V gene (reference sequence). The CDR3 spells CSAGDLRF. The CDR3 coding sequence is TGCAGTGCTGGGGACTTGCGCTTC.

This chain joins TRBV11-2 and TRBJ2-7; tentatively, D is TRBD1 (5 bases). With 2 bases removed from V and 5 bases from J, the gap between germline ends came to 10 bases. CDR1 SGHAT and CDR2 FQNNGV come from the germline V gene. The CDR3 sequence is 13 residues long. The CDR3 DNA reads TGTGCCAGCAGCTTAAATCCAGGGCACGAGCAGTACTTC. The encoded protein is CASSLNPGHEQYF.

V and J are TRBV30 and TRBJ2-1; D possibly corresponds to TRBD1 (6 bases). This CDR3 has 14 amino acids. The germline V and J ends were trimmed by 2 bases and 0 bases, with 8 bases remaining between them. CDR1 is GTSNPN, CDR2 SVGIG, per germline (reference sequence). The CDR3, as DNA: TGTGCCTGGAGTTCAGGGGTCTCCTACAATGAGCAGTTCTTC. This gives the protein CAWSSGVSYNEQFF.

This rearrangement joins TRBV7-9 to TRBJ2-7, with 13 bases aligning to TRBD2. The germline V gene encodes CDR1 SEHNR and CDR2 FQNEAQ (reference sequence). J lost 5 bases, V lost 5 bases, and 3 bases had no gene match. This CDR3 has 14 amino acids. The CDR3 DNA reads as TGTGCCAGCAGCCGGACTAGCGGGAGCCACGAGCAGTACTTC. It yields the protein CASSRTSGSHEQYF.

This clonotype was detected many times. V and J are TRBV7-9 and TRBJ2-5; D is unclear. CDR3 length: 14 amino acids. The V gene lost 1 base and the J gene lost 1 base, with 7 bases spanning the gap. Germline CDR1 SEHNR, CDR2 FQNEAQ (reference sequence). The CDR3 DNA reads TGTGCCAGCAGCTTAGTTGCGCGCCAAGAGACCCAGTACTTC. Amino acid sequence: CASSLVARQETQYF.

The chain has TRBV28 and TRBJ2-1; unclear D gene. This CDR3 is 17 amino acids long. Germline V CDR1 and CDR2: MDHEN, SYDVKM. V was pared by 1 base and J by 3 bases, with 16 bases between. Written as DNA, the CDR3 is TGTGCCAGCAGTTTATATCCGACCAAATCCTTCTACAATGAGCAGTTCTTC. It codes for CASSLYPTKSFYNEQFF.

This clonotype appeared a few times. V usage is TRBV11-2 and J usage is TRBJ2-7; D is unresolved. The germline gives CDR1 SGHAT, CDR2 FQNNGV. This CDR3 is 15 amino acids long. V was pared by 1 base and J by 9 bases, with 19 bases between. The CDR3 nucleotides read TGTGCCAGCAGCTTAGCCCCGAATACCTACGATGTGCAGTACTTC. Translating gives CASSLAPNTYDVQYF.

This chain links TRBV29-1 with TRBJ2-1, with 9 bases identical to TRBD1. Germline lookup yields CDR1 SQVTM and CDR2 ANQGSEA. This CDR3 comprises 15 residues. Losses at the gene ends were 6 bases for V and 3 bases for J; bases not matched to a gene: 9. For the CDR3, the DNA is TGCAGCGTCCTTATGGGACAGGGCAACTACAATGAGCAGTTCTTC. This gives the protein CSVLMGQGNYNEQFF.

In its sample, this clonotype was seen a few times. V is TRBV12-3 or TRBV12-4 and J is TRBJ1-5, with 7 bases fitting TRBD1. CDR3 length equals 12 residues. The V gene end was trimmed by 3 bases and the J gene end by 12 bases; junction bases not matched to a gene: 5. CDR3 residues: CASSLGTVGQHF. The DNA for the CDR3 is TGTGCCAGCAGTTTGGGGACAGTAGGCCAGCATTTT.

This clonotype was counted a few times. The J gene is TRBJ1-1, the V gene TRBV9, with 8 bases that match TRBD1. The CDR3 sequence is 16 residues long. Germline V gene lookup returns CDR1 SGDLS and CDR2 YYNGEE. V gave up 5 bases and J gave up 4 bases; unmatched junction bases: 13. The CDR3 DNA follows: TGTGCCAGCAGACTACCGGCGACAGGGGCGATCACTGAAGCTTTCTTT. Translation gives CASRLPATGAITEAFF.

The chain recombines TRBV6-6 with TRBJ2-1; D is undetermined. Per the germline V gene, CDR1 is MNHNY and CDR2 is SVGAGI (reference sequence). The CDR3 length is 12 residues. V lost 0 bases and J 7 bases, leaving 4 bases between the germline ends. As DNA, the CDR3 is TGTGCCAGCAGTTACTCCGTAAATGAGCAGTTCTTC. This encodes CASSYSVNEQFF.

This clonotype was detected a few times. The V gene is TRBV28, the J gene TRBJ2-7, with TRBD2 identical over 8 bases. The CDR3 has 16 residues. Germline assignment: CDR1 MDHEN and CDR2 SYDVKM. With V trimmed by 5 bases and J by 6 bases, 15 bases remained unmatched. This CDR3 reads CASSLTVGGREAEQYF. The CDR3 DNA is TGTGCCAGCAGTCTCACCGTTGGGGGGCGGGAGGCCGAGCAGTACTTC.

This clonotype was observed a few times. The chain couples TRBV27 to TRBJ2-6, with a possible D match to TRBD2 (5 bases). Trimming pared 1 base from V and 4 bases from J, leaving 11 bases between. CDR1 and CDR2 (germline): MNHEY, SMNVEV (reference sequence). The CDR3 consists of 16 residues. Written as DNA, the CDR3 is TGTGCCAGCAGTTTATTGTATAGCGTCGGGGCCAACGTCCTGACTTTC. This translates into CASSLLYSVGANVLTF.

This rearrangement joins TRBV7-2 to TRBJ1-2, with unresolved D. Germline V gene sequence: CDR1 SGHTA, CDR2 FQGNSA. The CDR3 runs to 11 residues. V lost 5 bases and J 7 bases, leaving 8 bases between the germline ends. In DNA form, the CDR3 reads TGTGCCAGCAGCCTAGGTCGTGGCTACACCTTC. Translation gives CASSLGRGYTF.

This chain links TRBV5-1 with TRBJ1-2, with D hard to call. Germline lookup yields CDR1 SGHRS and CDR2 YFSETQ. The CDR3 runs 13 residues. V was clipped by 4 bases and J by 0 bases, with 7 bases between them. CDR3 DNA: TGCGCCAGCAGCCCCTACTCTAACTATGGCTACACCTTC. Its translation: CASSPYSNYGYTF.

V is TRBV20-1 and J is TRBJ2-1; D might be TRBD1 (6 bases). Trimming took off 4 bases at V and 2 bases at J, with 12 bases between the two ends. The CDR3 contains 14 residues. Germline V gene data show CDR1 as DFQATT and CDR2 as SNEGSKA (reference sequence). The CDR3 DNA reads TGCAGTGCTAAGGGACAAGTAGCCTACAATGAGCAGTTCTTC. Protein product: CSAKGQVAYNEQFF.